This passage covers 2 T cell receptor beta chains from one sample sequenced in a study of blood T cell repertoires in COVID-19. Repertoires were generated with immunoSEQ multiplex PCR, while TCRdb's copy carries only in-frame clones and drops some. The sample yields 300,000 to 350,000 clones, approximately 85% seen once. Material for sequencing was PBMCs or T cells enriched from blood (not recorded which). These receptor sequences come from a man aged 25-45 years who had recovered from COVID-19.

This chain links TRBV12-3 or TRBV12-4 with TRBJ2-5; D gene ambiguous. CDR3 length: 13 residues. Trimming left V 3 bases short and J 4 bases short, with 9 bases between. The CDR3 protein is CASSFVVAETQYF. Written as DNA, the CDR3 is TGTGCCAGCAGTTTCGTCGTAGCAGAGACCCAGTACTTC.

The chain carries TRBV4-2 and TRBJ2-3; 7 bases fit TRBD2. The CDR3 runs 23 residues. Germline-derived CDR1 and CDR2 are LGHNA and YNFKEQ. Trimming cost V 1 base and J 2 bases; bases outside gene matches: 27. Here the CDR3 DNA reads TGTGCCAGCAGCCAAGCGAAGGAATATCTGCGGGGGTGGGACCTTTCCCTCACAGATACGCAGTATTTT. This gives the protein CASSQAKEYLRGWDLSLTDTQYF.